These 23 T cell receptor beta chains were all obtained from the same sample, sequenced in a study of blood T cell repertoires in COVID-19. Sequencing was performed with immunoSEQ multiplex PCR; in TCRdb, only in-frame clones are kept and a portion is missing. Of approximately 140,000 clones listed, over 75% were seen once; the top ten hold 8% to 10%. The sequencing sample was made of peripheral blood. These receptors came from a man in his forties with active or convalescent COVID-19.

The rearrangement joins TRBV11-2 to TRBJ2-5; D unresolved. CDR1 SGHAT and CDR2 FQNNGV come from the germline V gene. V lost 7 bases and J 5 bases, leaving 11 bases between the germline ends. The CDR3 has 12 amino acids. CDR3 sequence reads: CASTNYRETQYF. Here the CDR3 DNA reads TGTGCCAGCACCAATTATCGGGAGACCCAGTACTTC.

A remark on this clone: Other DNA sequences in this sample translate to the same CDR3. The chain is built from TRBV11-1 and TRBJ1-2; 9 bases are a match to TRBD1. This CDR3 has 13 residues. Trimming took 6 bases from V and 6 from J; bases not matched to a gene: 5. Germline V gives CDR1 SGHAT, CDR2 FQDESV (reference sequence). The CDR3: CASSTGTGNGYTF. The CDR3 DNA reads TGTGCCAGCAGTACCGGGACAGGGAATGGCTACACCTTC.

CDR3 residues: CASSSVGGPTDTQYF. CDR3 bases: TGTGCCAGCAGCTCGGTGGGGGGACCCACAGATACGCAGTATTTT. The chain couples TRBV11-3 to TRBJ2-3; TRBD2 is a possible D gene (6 bases). Germline CDR1 reads SGHNT; CDR2 reads YENEEA. V lost 4 bases and J 2 bases, leaving 13 bases between the germline ends. The length of the CDR3 is 15 residues.

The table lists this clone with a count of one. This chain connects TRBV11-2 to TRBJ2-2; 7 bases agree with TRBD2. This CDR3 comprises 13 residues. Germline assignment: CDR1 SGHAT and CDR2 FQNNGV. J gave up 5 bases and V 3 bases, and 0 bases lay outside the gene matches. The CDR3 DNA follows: TGTGCCAGCAGCTTGGGAGGGACCGGGGAGCTGTTTTTT. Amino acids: CASSLGGTGELFF.

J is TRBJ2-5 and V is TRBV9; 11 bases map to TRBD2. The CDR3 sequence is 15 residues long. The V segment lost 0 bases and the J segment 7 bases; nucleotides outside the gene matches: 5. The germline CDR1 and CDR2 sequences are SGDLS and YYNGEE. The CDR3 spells CASSVDVTSGGTQYF. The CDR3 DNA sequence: TGTGCCAGCAGCGTAGATGTTACTAGCGGGGGGACCCAGTACTTC.

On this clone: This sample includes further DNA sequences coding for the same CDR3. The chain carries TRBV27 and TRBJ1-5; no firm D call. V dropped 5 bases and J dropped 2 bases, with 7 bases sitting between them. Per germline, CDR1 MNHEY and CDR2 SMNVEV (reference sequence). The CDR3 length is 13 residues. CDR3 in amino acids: CASSPGGNQPQHF. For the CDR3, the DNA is TGTGCCAGCAGTCCCGGGGGCAATCAGCCCCAGCATTTT.

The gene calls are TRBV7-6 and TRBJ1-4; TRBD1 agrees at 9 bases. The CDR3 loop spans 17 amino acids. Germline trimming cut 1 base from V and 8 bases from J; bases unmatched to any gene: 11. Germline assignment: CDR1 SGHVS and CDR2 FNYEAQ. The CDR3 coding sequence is TGTGCCAGCAGCTTAGAGGGACAGGGAGGTGGTAAGGAAAAACTGTTTTTT. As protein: CASSLEGQGGGKEKLFF.

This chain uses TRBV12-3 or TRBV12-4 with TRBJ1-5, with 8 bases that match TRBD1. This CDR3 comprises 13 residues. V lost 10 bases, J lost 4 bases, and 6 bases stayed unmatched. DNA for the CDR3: TGTGCCATCTCTGGGACAGGTAATCAGCCCCAGCATTTT. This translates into CAISGTGNQPQHF.

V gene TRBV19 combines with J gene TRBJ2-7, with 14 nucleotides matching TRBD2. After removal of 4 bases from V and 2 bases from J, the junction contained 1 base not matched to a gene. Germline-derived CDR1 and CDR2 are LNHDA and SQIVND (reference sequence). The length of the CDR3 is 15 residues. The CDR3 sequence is CASSKTSGGAYEQYF. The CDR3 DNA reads TGTGCCAGTAGTAAGACTAGCGGGGGGGCCTACGAGCAGTACTTC.

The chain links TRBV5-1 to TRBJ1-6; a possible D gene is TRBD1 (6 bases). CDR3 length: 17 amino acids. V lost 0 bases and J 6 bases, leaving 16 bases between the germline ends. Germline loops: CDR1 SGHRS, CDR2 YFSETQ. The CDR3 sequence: CASSLGFRGAVNSPLHF. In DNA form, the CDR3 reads TGCGCCAGCAGCTTGGGGTTCAGGGGAGCGGTTAATTCACCCCTCCACTTT.

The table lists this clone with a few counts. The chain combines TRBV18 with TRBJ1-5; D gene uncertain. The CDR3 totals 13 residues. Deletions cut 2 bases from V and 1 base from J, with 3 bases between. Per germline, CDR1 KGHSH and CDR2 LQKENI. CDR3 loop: CASSPESNQPQHF. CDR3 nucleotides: TGTGCCAGCTCACCAGAGAGCAATCAGCCCCAGCATTTT.

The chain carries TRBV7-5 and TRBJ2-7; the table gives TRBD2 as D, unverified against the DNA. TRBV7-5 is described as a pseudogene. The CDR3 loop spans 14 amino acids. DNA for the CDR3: TGTGTCAGAAGCTTTTTACTAGCGCCCTTCGAGCAGTACTTC. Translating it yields CVRSFLLAPFEQYF.

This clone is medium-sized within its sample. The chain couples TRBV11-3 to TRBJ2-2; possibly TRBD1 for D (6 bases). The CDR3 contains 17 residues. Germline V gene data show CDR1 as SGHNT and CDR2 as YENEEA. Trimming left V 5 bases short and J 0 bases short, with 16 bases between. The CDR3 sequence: CASSTDSYFSNTGELFF. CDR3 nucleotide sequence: TGTGCCAGCAGCACGGACAGCTATTTTTCGAACACCGGGGAGCTGTTTTTT.

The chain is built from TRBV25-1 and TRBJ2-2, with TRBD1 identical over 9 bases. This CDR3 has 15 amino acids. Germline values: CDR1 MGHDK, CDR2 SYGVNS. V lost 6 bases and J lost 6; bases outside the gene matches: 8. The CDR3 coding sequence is TGTGCCAGCAGACGCCGGGACAGGGATCCCGGGGAGCTGTTTTTT. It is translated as CASRRRDRDPGELFF.

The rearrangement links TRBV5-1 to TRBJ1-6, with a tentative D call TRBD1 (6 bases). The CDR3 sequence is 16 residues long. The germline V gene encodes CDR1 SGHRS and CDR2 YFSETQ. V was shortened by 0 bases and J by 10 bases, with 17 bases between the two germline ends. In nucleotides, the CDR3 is TGCGCCAGCAGCTTGGCCCCAGGGGAGGGTCACTCACCCCTCCACTTT. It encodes CASSLAPGEGHSPLHF.

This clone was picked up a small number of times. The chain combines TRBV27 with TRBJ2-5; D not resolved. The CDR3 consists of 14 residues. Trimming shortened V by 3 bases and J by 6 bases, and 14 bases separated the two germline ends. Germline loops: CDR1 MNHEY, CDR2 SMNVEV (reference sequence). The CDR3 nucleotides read TGTGCCAGCAGTTTCCAGACTCGATTAAAGACCCAGTACTTC. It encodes CASSFQTRLKTQYF.

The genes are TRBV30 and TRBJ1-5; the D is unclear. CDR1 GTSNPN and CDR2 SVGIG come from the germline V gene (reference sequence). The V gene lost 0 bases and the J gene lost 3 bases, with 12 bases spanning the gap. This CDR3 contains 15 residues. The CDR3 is CAWSVQAPSNQPQHF. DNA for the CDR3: TGTGCCTGGAGTGTCCAGGCCCCGTCCAATCAGCCCCAGCATTTT.

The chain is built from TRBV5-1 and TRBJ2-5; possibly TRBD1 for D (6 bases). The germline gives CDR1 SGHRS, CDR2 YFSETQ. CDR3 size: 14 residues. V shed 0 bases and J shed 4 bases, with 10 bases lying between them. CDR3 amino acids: CASSLEGRGETQYF. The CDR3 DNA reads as TGCGCCAGCAGCTTGGAGGGCAGGGGAGAGACCCAGTACTTC.

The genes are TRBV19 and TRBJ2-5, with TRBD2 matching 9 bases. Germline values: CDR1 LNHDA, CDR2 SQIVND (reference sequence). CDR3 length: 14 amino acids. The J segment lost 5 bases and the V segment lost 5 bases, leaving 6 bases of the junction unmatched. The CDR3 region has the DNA TGTGCCAGTAGTCCCTCACTAGCGGGTGAGACCCAGTACTTC. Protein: CASSPSLAGETQYF.

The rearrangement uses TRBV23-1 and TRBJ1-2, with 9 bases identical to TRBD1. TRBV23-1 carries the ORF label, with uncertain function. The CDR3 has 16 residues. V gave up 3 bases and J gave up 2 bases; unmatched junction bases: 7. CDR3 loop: CASSQWTGAENYGYTF. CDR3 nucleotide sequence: TGCGCCAGCAGTCAGTGGACAGGGGCGGAGAACTATGGCTACACCTTC.

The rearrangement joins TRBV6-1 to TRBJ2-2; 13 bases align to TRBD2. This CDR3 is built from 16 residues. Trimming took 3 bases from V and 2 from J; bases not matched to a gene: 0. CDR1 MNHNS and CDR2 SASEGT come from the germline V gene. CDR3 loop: CASSEGLAGNTGELFF. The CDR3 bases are TGTGCCAGCAGTGAGGGACTAGCGGGAAACACCGGGGAGCTGTTTTTT.

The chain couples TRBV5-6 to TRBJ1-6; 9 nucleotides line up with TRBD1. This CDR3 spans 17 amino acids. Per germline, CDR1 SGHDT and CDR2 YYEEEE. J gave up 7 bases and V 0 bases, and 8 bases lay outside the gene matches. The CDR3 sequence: CASSLAGQGFGNSPLHF. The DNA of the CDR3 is TGTGCCAGCAGCTTGGCCGGACAGGGGTTCGGGAATTCACCCCTCCACTTT.

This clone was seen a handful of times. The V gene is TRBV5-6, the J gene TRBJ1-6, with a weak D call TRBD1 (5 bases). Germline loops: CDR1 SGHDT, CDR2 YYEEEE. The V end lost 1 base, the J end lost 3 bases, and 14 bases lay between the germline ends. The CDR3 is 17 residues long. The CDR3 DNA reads TGTGCCAGCAGCTTGTTGTGGGGGACTAACTATAATTCACCCCTCCACTTT. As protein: CASSLLWGTNYNSPLHF.